This T cell receptor (beta chain) was recorded in a study of blood T cell repertoires in COVID-19. Looking at the study overall: The study drew acute and convalescent COVID-19 samples from the United States, Italy and Spain.

Germline-derived CDR1 and CDR2 are SGHTA and FQGTGA. The length of the CDR3 is 17 residues. V was clipped by 5 bases and J by 3 bases; unmatched bases: 11. As processed by the authors: Quantification of nucleated cells was approximated via reference gene primer amplification. Assay: immunoSEQ multiplex PCR; the TCRdb copy retains only in-frame clones and omits some. That table is the source of V, J and clone size, and D and trimming were worked out from the DNA. The table shows around 360,000 clones, with around 87% occurring only once. The genes are TRBV7-3 and TRBJ2-1; the match to TRBD2 covers 9 bases. This clonotype was sampled from a woman in her twenties or thirties with COVID-19, enrolled during active disease. Specimen: peripheral blood. CDR3 loop: CASSLGSGSPLYNEQFF. CDR3 coding DNA: TGTGCCAGCAGCCTAGGTAGCGGGAGTCCCCTCTACAATGAGCAGTTCTTC.